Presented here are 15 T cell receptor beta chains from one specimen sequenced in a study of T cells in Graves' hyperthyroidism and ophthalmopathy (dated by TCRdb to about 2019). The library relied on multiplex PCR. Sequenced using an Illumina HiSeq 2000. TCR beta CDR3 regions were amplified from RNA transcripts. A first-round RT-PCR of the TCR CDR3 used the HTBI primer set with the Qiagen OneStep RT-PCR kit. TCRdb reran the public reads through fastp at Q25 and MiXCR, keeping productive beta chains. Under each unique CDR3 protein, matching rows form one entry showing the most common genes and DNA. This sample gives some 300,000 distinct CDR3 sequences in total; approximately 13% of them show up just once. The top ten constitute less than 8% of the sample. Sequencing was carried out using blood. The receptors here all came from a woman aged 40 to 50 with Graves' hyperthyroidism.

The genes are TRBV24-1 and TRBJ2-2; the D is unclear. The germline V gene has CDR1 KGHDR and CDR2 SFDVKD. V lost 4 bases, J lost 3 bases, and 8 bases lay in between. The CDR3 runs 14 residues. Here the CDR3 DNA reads TGTGCCACCAGTGAAGATGGGTACACCGGGGAGCTGTTTTTT. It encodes CATSEDGYTGELFF.

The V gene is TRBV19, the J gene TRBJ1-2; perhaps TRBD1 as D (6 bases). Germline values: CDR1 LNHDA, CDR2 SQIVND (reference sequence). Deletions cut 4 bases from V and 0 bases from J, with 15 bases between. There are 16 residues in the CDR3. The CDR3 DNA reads TGTGCCAGTAGTACAAACAGGGACCCTACTAACTATGGCTACACCTTC. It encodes CASSTNRDPTNYGYTF. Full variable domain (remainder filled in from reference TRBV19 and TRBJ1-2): DGGITQSPKYLFRKEGQNVTLSCEQNLNHDAMYWYRQDPGQGLRLIYYSQIVNDFQKGDIAEGYSVSREKKESFPLTVTSAQKNPTAFYLCASSTNRDPTNYGYTFGSGTRLTVV.

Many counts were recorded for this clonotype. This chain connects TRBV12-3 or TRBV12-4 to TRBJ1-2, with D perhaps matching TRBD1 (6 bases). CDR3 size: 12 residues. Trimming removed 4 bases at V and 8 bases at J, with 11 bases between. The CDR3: CASSSSDRGYTF. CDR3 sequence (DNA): TGTGCCAGCAGTTCATCTGACAGGGGCTACACCTTC.

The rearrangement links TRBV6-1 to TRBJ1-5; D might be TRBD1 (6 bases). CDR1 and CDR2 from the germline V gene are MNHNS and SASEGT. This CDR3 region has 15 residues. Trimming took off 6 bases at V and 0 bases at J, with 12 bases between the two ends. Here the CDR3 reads CASRGTQYSNQPQHF. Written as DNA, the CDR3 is TGTGCCAGCAGAGGGACACAATATAGCAATCAGCCCCAGCATTTT.

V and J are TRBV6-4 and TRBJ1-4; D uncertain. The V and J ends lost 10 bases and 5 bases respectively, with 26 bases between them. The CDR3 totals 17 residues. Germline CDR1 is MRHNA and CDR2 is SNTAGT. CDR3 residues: CATHPRPFSRRNEKLFF. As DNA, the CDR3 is TGTGCCACACACCCTAGGCCTTTTTCCAGGCGAAATGAAAAACTGTTTTTT.

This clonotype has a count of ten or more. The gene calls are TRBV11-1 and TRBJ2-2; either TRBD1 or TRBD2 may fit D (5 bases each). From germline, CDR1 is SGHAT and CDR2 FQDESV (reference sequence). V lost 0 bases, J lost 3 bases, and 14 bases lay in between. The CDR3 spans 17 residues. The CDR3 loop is CASSLAARGEDTGELFF. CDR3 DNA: TGTGCCAGCAGCTTAGCGGCGAGGGGCGAGGACACCGGGGAGCTGTTTTTT.

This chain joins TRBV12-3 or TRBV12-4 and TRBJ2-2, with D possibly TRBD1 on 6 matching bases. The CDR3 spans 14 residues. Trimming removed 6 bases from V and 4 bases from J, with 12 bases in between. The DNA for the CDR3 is TGTGCCAGCAGCCTTACAGGGTTCACCGGGGAGCTGTTTTTT. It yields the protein CASSLTGFTGELFF.

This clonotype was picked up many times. Here the CDR3 DNA reads TGTGCCTGGAGTAGGGGGATGAACACTGAAGCTTTCTTT. Amino acids: CAWSRGMNTEAFF. This chain joins TRBV30 and TRBJ1-1; weak D call: TRBD1 (6 bases). This CDR3 spans 13 amino acids. Trimming took off 2 bases at V and 0 bases at J, with 7 bases between the two ends. Germline V gives CDR1 GTSNPN, CDR2 SVGIG (reference sequence).

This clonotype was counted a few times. CDR3 DNA: TGTGCCAGCAGCCAACGGATGGCAGTCCGATCCCCCTACGAGCAGTACTTC. Its protein is CASSQRMAVRSPYEQYF. This chain connects TRBV3-1 to TRBJ2-7; D is ambiguous. The CDR3 runs 17 residues. CDR1 and CDR2 (germline): LGHDT, YNNKEL (reference sequence). V lost 2 bases and J 2 bases, leaving 19 bases between the germline ends.

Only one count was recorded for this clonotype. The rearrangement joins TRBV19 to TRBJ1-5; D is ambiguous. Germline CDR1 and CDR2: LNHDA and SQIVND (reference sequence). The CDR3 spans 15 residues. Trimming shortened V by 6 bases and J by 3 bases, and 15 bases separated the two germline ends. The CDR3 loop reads CASRDGVALNQPQHF. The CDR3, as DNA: TGTGCCAGTAGGGACGGGGTGGCCCTCAATCAGCCCCAGCATTTT.

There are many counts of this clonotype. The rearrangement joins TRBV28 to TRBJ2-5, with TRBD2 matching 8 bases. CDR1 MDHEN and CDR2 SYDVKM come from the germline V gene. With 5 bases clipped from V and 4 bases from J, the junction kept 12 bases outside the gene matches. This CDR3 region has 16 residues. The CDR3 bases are TGTGCCAGCAGTGCTACCGGGACTAGTCAACGAGAGACCCAGTACTTC. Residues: CASSATGTSQRETQYF.

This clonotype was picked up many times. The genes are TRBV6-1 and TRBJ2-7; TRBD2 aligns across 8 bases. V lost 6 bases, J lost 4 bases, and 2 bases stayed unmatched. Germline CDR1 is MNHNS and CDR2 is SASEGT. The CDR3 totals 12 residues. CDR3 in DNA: TGTGCCAGCAGCCGCGGGAGGTACGAGCAGTACTTC. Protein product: CASSRGRYEQYF.

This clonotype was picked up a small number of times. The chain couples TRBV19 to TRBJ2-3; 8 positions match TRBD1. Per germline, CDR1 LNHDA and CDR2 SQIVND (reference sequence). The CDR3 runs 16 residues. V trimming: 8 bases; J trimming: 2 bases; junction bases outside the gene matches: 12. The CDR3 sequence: CASGNWTGFLTDTQYF. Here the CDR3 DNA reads TGTGCCAGTGGAAATTGGACAGGGTTTCTCACAGATACGCAGTATTTT.

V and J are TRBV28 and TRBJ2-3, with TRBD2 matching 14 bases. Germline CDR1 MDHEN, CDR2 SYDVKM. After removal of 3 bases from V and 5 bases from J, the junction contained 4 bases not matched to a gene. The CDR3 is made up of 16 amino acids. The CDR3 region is CASSLGLAGDIDTQYF. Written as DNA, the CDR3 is TGTGCCAGCAGTTTGGGACTAGCGGGAGACATAGATACGCAGTATTTT.

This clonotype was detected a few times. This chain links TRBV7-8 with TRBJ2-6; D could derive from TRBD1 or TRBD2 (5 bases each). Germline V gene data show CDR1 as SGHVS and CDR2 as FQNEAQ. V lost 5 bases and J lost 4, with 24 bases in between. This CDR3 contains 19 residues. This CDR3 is CASSRTRRGPSRGANVLTF. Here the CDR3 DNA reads TGTGCCAGCAGCCGTACGAGACGGGGCCCAAGTCGGGGGGCCAACGTCCTGACTTTC.